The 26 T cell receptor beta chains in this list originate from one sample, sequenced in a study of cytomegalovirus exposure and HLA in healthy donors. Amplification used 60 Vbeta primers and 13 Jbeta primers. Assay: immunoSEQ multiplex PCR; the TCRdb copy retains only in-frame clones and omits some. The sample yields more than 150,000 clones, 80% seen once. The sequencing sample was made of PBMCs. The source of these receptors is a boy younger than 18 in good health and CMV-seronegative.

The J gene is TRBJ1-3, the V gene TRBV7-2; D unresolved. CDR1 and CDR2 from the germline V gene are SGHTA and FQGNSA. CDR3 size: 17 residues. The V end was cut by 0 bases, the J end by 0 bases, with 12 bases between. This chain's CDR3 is CASSLAGGSSSGNTIYF. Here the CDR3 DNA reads TGTGCCAGCAGCTTAGCGGGAGGGAGTAGCTCTGGAAACACCATATATTTT.

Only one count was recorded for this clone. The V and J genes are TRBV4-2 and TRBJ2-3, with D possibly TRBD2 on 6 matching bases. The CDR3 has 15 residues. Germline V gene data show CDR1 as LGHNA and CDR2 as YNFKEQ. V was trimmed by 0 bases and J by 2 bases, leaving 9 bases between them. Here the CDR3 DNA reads TGTGCCAGCAGCCAAGACAGGGAGGACACAGATACGCAGTATTTT. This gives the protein CASSQDREDTDTQYF.

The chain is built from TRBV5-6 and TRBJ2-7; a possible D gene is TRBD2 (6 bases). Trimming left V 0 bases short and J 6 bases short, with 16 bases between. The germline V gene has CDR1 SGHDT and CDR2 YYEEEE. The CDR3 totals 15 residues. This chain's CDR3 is CASSLARGLQGEQYF. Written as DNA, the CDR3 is TGTGCCAGCAGCTTGGCGAGGGGACTCCAAGGCGAGCAGTACTTC.

CDR3 residues: CASSYFPGGNYGYTF. CDR3 bases: TGTGCCAGCAGTTACTTTCCAGGGGGTAACTATGGCTACACCTTC. V and J are TRBV6-5 and TRBJ1-2; the match to TRBD1 covers 7 bases. V shed 1 base, J shed 1 base, and the junction held 3 bases outside the gene matches. The CDR3 totals 15 residues. The V gene's germline CDR1 is MNHEY and CDR2 SVGAGI.

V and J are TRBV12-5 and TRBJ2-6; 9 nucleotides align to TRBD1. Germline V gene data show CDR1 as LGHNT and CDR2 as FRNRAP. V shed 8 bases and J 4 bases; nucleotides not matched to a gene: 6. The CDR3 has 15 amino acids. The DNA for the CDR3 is TGTGCTAGTTTGGGACAGGGTCCCGGGGCCAACGTCCTGACTTTC. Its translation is CASLGQGPGANVLTF.

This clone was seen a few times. The DNA for the CDR3 is TGTGCTAGTGGTTCGTGGACAGGGGGCTACGAGCAGTACTTC. Translation: CASGSWTGGYEQYF. This chain connects TRBV12-5 to TRBJ2-7, with 10 bases aligning to TRBD1. With V trimmed by 4 bases and J by 3 bases, 3 bases remained unmatched. The CDR3 has 14 residues. Per the germline V gene, CDR1 is LGHNT and CDR2 is FRNRAP.

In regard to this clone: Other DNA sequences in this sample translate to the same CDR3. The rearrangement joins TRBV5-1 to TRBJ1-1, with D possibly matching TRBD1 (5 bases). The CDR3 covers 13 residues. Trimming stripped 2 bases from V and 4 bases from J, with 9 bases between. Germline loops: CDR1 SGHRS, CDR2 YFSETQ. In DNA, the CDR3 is TGCGCCAGCAGCTTAACGGGGGGCACTGAAGCTTTCTTT. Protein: CASSLTGGTEAFF.

CDR3 loop: CASTPRGPNEKLFF. For the CDR3, the DNA is TGTGCCAGCACACCGAGGGGGCCTAATGAAAAACTGTTTTTT. The chain is built from TRBV7-9 and TRBJ1-4, with TRBD1 matching over 7 bases. J lost 3 bases, V lost 7 bases, and 5 bases had no gene match. The CDR3 totals 14 residues. Per the germline V gene, CDR1 is SEHNR and CDR2 is FQNEAQ (reference sequence).

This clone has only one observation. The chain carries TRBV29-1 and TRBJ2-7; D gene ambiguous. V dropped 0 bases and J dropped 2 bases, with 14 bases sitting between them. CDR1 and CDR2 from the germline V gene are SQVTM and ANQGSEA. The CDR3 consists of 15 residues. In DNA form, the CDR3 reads TGCAGCGTTGAAGAAAAAGGTTTTGACACCTACGAGCAGTACTTC. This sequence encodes CSVEEKGFDTYEQYF.

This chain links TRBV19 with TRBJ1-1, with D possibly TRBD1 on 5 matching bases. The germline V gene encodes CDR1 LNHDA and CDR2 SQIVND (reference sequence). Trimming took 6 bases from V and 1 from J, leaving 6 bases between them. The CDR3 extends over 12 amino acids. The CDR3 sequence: CASSGGNTEAFF. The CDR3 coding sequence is TGTGCCAGTAGCGGGGGGAACACTGAAGCTTTCTTT.

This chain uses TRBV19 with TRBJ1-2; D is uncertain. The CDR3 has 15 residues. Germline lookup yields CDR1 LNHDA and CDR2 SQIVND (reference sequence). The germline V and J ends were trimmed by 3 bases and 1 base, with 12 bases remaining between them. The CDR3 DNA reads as TGTGCCAGTAGTATCCGGGATCCAATTAACTATGGCTACACCTTC. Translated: CASSIRDPINYGYTF. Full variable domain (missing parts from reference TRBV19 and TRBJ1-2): DGGITQSPKYLFRKEGQNVTLSCEQNLNHDAMYWYRQDPGQGLRLIYYSQIVNDFQKGDIAEGYSVSREKKESFPLTVTSAQKNPTAFYLCASSIRDPINYGYTFGSGTRLTVV.

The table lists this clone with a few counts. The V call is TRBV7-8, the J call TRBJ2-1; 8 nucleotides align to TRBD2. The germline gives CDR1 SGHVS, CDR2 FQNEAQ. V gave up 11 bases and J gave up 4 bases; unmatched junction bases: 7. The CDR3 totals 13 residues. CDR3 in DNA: TGTGCCGGGGGCGGGGGGCCTTACAATGAGCAGTTCTTC. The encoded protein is CAGGGGPYNEQFF.

The chain's CDR3 is CASSPPTGEQPQHF. The CDR3 DNA sequence: TGTGCCAGCTCACCACCGACAGGGGAACAGCCCCAGCATTTT. The chain uses TRBV18 and TRBJ1-5; 8 bases align to TRBD1. Germline V gene data show CDR1 as KGHSH and CDR2 as LQKENI. The ends lost 0 bases at V and 7 bases at J; junction bases unmatched: 2. The CDR3 is made up of 14 amino acids.

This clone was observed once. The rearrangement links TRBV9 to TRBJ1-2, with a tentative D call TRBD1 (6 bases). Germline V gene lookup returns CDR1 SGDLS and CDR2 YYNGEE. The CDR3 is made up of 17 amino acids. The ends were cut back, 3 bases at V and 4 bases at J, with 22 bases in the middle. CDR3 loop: CASSASDRGAPGYGYTF. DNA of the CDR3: TGTGCCAGCAGCGCCTCAGACCGGGGGGCGCCTGGCTATGGCTACACCTTC.

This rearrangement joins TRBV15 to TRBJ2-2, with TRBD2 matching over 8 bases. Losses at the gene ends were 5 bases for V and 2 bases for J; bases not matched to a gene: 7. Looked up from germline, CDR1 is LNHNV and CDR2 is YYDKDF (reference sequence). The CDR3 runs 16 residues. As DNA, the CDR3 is TGTGCCACCAGCGGGGTAGCGGGAATCAACACCGGGGAGCTGTTTTTT. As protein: CATSGVAGINTGELFF.

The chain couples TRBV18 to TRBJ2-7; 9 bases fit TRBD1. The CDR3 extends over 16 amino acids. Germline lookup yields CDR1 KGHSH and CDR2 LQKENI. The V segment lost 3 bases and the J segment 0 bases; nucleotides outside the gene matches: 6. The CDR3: CASSPTGGHSSYEQYF. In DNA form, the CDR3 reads TGTGCCAGCTCACCCACAGGGGGCCATAGCTCCTACGAGCAGTACTTC.

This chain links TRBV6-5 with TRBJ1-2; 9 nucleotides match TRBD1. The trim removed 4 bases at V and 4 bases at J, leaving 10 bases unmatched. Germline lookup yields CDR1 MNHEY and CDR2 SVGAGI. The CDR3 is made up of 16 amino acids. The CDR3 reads CASSSAGTGRPYGYTF. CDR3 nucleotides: TGTGCCAGCAGTTCAGCCGGGACAGGGAGACCCTATGGCTACACCTTC.

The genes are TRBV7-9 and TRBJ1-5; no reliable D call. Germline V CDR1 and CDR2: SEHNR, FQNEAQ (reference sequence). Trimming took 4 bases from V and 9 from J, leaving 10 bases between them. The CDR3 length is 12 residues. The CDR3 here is CASSSVNGPQHF. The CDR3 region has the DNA TGTGCCAGCAGCTCAGTGAATGGGCCCCAGCATTTT.

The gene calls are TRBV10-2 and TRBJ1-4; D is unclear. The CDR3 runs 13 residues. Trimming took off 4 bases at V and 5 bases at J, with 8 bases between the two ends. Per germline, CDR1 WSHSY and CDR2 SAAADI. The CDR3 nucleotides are TGCGCCAGCAGTGTTCCGGGGAATGAAAAACTGTTTTTT. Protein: CASSVPGNEKLFF.

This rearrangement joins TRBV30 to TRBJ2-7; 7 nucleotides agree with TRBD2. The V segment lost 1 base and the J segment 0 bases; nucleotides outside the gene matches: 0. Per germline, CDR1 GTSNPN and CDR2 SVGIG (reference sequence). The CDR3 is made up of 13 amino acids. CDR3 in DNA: TGTGCCTGGAGTGGACTAGCCTCCTACGAGCAGTACTTC. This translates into CAWSGLASYEQYF.

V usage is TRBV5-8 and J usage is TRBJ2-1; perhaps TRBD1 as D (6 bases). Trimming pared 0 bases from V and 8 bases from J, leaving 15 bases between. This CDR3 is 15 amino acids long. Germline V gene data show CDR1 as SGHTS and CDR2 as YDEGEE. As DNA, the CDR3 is TGTGCCAGCAGCTTGGGGCAGGGGAGAGGAGATGAGCAGTTCTTC. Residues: CASSLGQGRGDEQFF. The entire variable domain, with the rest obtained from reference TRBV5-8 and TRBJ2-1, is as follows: EAGVTQSPTHLIKTRGQQATLRCSPISGHTSVYWYQQALGLGLQFLLWYDEGEERNRGNFPPRFSGRQFPNYSSELNVNALELEDSALYLCASSLGQGRGDEQFFGPGTRLTVL.

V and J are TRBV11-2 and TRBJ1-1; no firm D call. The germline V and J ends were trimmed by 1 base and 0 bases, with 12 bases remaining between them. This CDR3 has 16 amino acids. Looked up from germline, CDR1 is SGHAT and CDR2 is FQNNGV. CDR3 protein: CASSLGGPKMNTEAFF. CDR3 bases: TGTGCCAGCAGCTTAGGAGGGCCGAAAATGAACACTGAAGCTTTCTTT.

In DNA form, the CDR3 reads TGCGCCAGCAGCTCGGACCGGGACAGGGCGAAGCAGTACTTC. This translates into CASSSDRDRAKQYF. V is TRBV5-1 and J is TRBJ2-7, with 9 bases identical to TRBD1. The germline gives CDR1 SGHRS, CDR2 YFSETQ. There are 14 residues in the CDR3. Trimming removed 3 bases from V and 8 bases from J; junction bases left unmatched: 9.

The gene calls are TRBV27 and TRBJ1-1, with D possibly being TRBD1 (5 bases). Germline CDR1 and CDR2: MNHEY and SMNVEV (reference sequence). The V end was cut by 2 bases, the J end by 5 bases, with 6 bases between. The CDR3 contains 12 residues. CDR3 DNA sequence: TGTGCCAGCAGTTTAAGGGGAACTGAAGCTTTCTTT. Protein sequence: CASSLRGTEAFF.

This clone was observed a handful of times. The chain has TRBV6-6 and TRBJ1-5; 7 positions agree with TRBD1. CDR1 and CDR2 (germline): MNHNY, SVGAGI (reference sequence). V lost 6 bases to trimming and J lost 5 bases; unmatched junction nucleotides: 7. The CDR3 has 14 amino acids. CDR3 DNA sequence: TGTGCCAGCAGCACGACAGGGCGACATCAGCCCCAGCATTTT. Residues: CASSTTGRHQPQHF.

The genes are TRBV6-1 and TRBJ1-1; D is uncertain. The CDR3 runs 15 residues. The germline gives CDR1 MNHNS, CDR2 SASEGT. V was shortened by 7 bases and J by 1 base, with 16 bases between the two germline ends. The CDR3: CASTDPRKRNTEAFF. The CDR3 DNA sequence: TGTGCCAGCACCGACCCCAGGAAAAGGAACACTGAAGCTTTCTTT.